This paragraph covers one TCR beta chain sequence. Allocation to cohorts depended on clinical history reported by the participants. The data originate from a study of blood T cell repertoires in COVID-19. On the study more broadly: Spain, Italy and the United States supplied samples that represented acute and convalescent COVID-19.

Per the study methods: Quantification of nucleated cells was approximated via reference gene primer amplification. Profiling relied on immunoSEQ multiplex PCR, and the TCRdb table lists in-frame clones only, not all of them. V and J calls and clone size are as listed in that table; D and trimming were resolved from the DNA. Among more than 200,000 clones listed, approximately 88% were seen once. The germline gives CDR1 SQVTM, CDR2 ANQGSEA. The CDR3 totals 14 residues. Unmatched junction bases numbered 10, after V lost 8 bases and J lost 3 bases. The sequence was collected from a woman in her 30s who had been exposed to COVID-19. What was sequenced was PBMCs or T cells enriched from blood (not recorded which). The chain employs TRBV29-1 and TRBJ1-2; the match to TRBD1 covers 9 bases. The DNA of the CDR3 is TGCAGCACTCAGGAACAGGGGGCGGACTATGGCTACACCTTC. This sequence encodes CSTQEQGADYGYTF.